This section outlines one TCR beta chain sequence together with its context. Authors' processing steps: Using reference gene primer amplification, nucleated cell counts were estimated. Clones were sequenced by immunoSEQ multiplex PCR, and TCRdb holds only the in-frame ones, with some missing. V and J calls and clone size come straight from that table; D and trimming were deduced from the DNA. The sample yields a few hundred thousand clones, approximately 80% seen once. Researchers sorted participants into cohorts using their self-reported clinical history. Two consecutive negative NP/OP PCR tests, clearance, or resolved symptoms defined Cohort 3 recovery. The data stem from a study of blood T cell repertoires in COVID-19. Study-level information: The United States, Italy and Spain supplied acute and convalescent COVID-19 samples.

CDR1 is SGHTA, CDR2 FQGNSA, per germline. V shed 3 bases, J shed 3 bases, and the junction held 6 bases outside the gene matches. This CDR3 has 16 amino acids. Source material: PBMCs or T cells enriched from blood (not recorded which). The sequence came from a man aged 35-49 years who had recovered from COVID-19. The genes are TRBV7-2 and TRBJ1-5; 9 nucleotides match TRBD1. The CDR3 region has the DNA TGTGCCAGCAGCTTTCCGGGACAGGGTAACAATCAGCCCCAGCATTTT. As protein: CASSFPGQGNNQPQHF.